This is a list of T cell receptor beta chains from one sample in a study of pediatric ulcerative colitis. Measured with immunoSEQ multiplex PCR; TCRdb has only the in-frame clones, and not every one. The repertoire includes roughly 64,000 clones, approximately 87% of them detected once, and roughly 3% sits in the top ten. Sequenced sample: blood. The receptors were gathered from a boy under 18 with severe ulcerative colitis. Each CDR3 is given with its conserved first and last residue. The order of the fields is V gene, clone size, J gene, D gene, CDR3 protein, CDR3 DNA. A D gene is named only where the DNA matches it firmly. Only part of the rows carry a size: once, few, many, or a class if the clone is expanded.

v_gene: TRBV10-3; abundance: once; j_gene: TRBJ1-1; d_gene: -; CDR3aa: CAITGMSGTEAFF; CDR3nt: TGTGCCATCACTGGAATGTCGGGCACTGAAGCTTTCTTT
v_gene: TRBV19; abundance: -; j_gene: TRBJ2-2; d_gene: TRBD2; CDR3aa: CASSGGSGRTGELFF; CDR3nt: TGTGCCAGTAGCGGGGGGAGCGGGAGAACCGGGGAGCTGTTTTTT
v_gene: TRBV19; abundance: -; j_gene: TRBJ2-7; d_gene: TRBD2; CDR3aa: CASSTGTGLAGEQYF; CDR3nt: TGTGCCAGTAGTACGGGGACGGGACTAGCGGGAGAGCAGTACTTC
v_gene: TRBV6-1; abundance: -; j_gene: TRBJ2-3; d_gene: -; CDR3aa: CASSAHTDTQYF; CDR3nt: TGTGCCAGCAGTGCGCACACAGATACGCAGTATTTT
v_gene: TRBV10-3; abundance: -; j_gene: TRBJ2-1; d_gene: -; CDR3aa: CAISATGYNEQFF; CDR3nt: TGTGCCATCAGTGCCACCGGCTACAATGAGCAGTTCTTC
v_gene: TRBV7-6; abundance: -; j_gene: TRBJ2-7; d_gene: TRBD2; CDR3aa: CASSLVAGVAYEQYF; CDR3nt: TGTGCCAGCAGCTTAGTTGCGGGAGTAGCCTACGAGCAGTACTTC
v_gene: TRBV7-9; abundance: -; j_gene: TRBJ2-5; d_gene: -; CDR3aa: CASSLGATRKGETQYF; CDR3nt: TGTGCCAGCAGCTTAGGTGCGACTAGAAAAGGCGAGACCCAGTACTTC
v_gene: TRBV19; abundance: -; j_gene: TRBJ1-1; d_gene: -; CDR3aa: CASSIEPPLGGHRNTEAFF; CDR3nt: TGTGCCAGTAGTATAGAACCCCCCCTCGGGGGGCATAGGAACACTGAAGCTTTCTTT
v_gene: TRBV29-1; abundance: -; j_gene: TRBJ1-2; d_gene: TRBD1; CDR3aa: CSVVTGRGYTF; CDR3nt: TGCAGCGTTGTGACAGGGCGAGGCTACACCTTC
v_gene: TRBV7-9; abundance: -; j_gene: TRBJ2-1; d_gene: TRBD2; CDR3aa: CASSSSGVFYNEQFF; CDR3nt: TGTGCCAGCAGCTCCAGCGGGGTATTTTACAATGAGCAGTTCTTC
v_gene: TRBV6-5; abundance: few; j_gene: TRBJ2-7; d_gene: -; CDR3aa: CASSYSDSSYEQYF; CDR3nt: TGTGCCAGCAGTTACTCGGACAGCTCCTACGAGCAGTACTTC
v_gene: TRBV7-6; abundance: -; j_gene: TRBJ2-6; d_gene: -; CDR3aa: CASSLAAGAALSGANVLTF; CDR3nt: TGTGCCAGCAGCTTAGCTGCCGGTGCCGCCCTCTCTGGGGCCAACGTCCTGACTTTC
v_gene: TRBV6-5; abundance: -; j_gene: TRBJ2-5; d_gene: -; CDR3aa: CASRTGSQETQYF; CDR3nt: TGTGCCAGCAGAACTGGGTCCCAAGAGACCCAGTACTTC
v_gene: TRBV6-6; abundance: medium-sized; j_gene: TRBJ2-7; d_gene: -; CDR3aa: CASSPSRTYEQYF; CDR3nt: TGTGCCAGCAGCCCCAGCAGAACGTACGAGCAGTACTTC
v_gene: TRBV5-1; abundance: once; j_gene: TRBJ2-7; d_gene: -; CDR3aa: CASSLEGGAYEQYF; CDR3nt: TGCGCCAGCAGCTTGGAAGGGGGAGCCTACGAGCAGTACTTC
v_gene: TRBV11-1; abundance: once; j_gene: TRBJ2-7; d_gene: TRBD1; CDR3aa: CASSLRQGAYEQYF; CDR3nt: TGTGCCAGCAGCTTACGACAGGGAGCCTACGAGCAGTACTTC
v_gene: TRBV13; abundance: -; j_gene: TRBJ1-2; d_gene: TRBD1; CDR3aa: CASSLSLLDRDRYTF; CDR3nt: TGTGCCAGCAGCTTATCCCTCCTTGACAGGGATCGCTACACCTTC
v_gene: TRBV27; abundance: -; j_gene: TRBJ2-7; d_gene: -; CDR3aa: CASSLQGMYEQYF; CDR3nt: TGTGCCAGCAGTTTACAGGGGATGTACGAGCAGTACTTC
v_gene: TRBV11-2; abundance: -; j_gene: TRBJ2-5; d_gene: -; CDR3aa: CASSPHVSETQYF; CDR3nt: TGTGCCAGCAGCCCTCACGTCAGCGAGACCCAGTACTTC
v_gene: TRBV6-5; abundance: -; j_gene: TRBJ2-5; d_gene: TRBD2; CDR3aa: CASCSGRYCETQYF; CDR3nt: TGTGCCAGTTGCAGCGGGAGATATTGCGAGACCCAGTACTTC
v_gene: TRBV4-2; abundance: -; j_gene: TRBJ2-1; d_gene: -; CDR3aa: CASSQPPYNEQFF; CDR3nt: TGTGCCAGCAGCCAGCCCCCCTACAATGAGCAGTTCTTC
v_gene: TRBV6-5; abundance: -; j_gene: TRBJ1-1; d_gene: TRBD1; CDR3aa: CASSSTRTGEPEAFF; CDR3nt: TGTGCCAGCAGTTCCACTCGGACAGGGGAGCCTGAAGCTTTCTTT
v_gene: TRBV5-6; abundance: -; j_gene: TRBJ2-5; d_gene: TRBD1; CDR3aa: CASSLVIRDRGLETQYF; CDR3nt: TGTGCCAGCAGCTTGGTTATCCGGGACAGGGGTCTAGAGACCCAGTACTTC
v_gene: TRBV11-3; abundance: -; j_gene: TRBJ1-4; d_gene: TRBD1; CDR3aa: CASSLGTGTAEEKLFF; CDR3nt: TGTGCCAGCAGCTTAGGGACCGGGACAGCAGAGGAAAAACTGTTTTTT
v_gene: TRBV6-5; abundance: -; j_gene: TRBJ2-3; d_gene: -; CDR3aa: CASSPVVGTDTQYF; CDR3nt: TGTGCCAGCAGTCCTGTGGTGGGCACAGATACGCAGTATTTT
v_gene: TRBV19; abundance: few; j_gene: TRBJ1-1; d_gene: -; CDR3aa: CASSIEAGVNTEAFF; CDR3nt: TGTGCCAGTAGTATAGAGGCAGGAGTGAACACTGAAGCTTTCTTT
v_gene: TRBV7-6; abundance: -; j_gene: TRBJ1-1; d_gene: -; CDR3aa: CASSVTGGLGKAFF; CDR3nt: TGTGCCAGCAGCGTAACCGGCGGTCTGGGGAAAGCTTTCTTT
v_gene: TRBV11-3; abundance: -; j_gene: TRBJ2-7; d_gene: -; CDR3aa: CASSLGPYYEQYF; CDR3nt: TGTGCCAGCAGCTTGGGACCTTACTACGAGCAGTACTTC
v_gene: TRBV7-9; abundance: -; j_gene: TRBJ2-1; d_gene: TRBD2; CDR3aa: CASSPPLAGGPILDEQFF; CDR3nt: TGTGCCAGCAGCCCCCCCCTAGCGGGAGGACCGATTTTGGATGAGCAGTTCTTC
v_gene: TRBV7-6; abundance: -; j_gene: TRBJ2-1; d_gene: -; CDR3aa: CASSPQTYNEQFF; CDR3nt: TGTGCCAGCAGCCCCCAAACCTACAATGAGCAGTTCTTC
v_gene: TRBV4-3; abundance: -; j_gene: TRBJ2-1; d_gene: -; CDR3aa: CASSQDDASYNEQFF; CDR3nt: TGCGCCAGCAGCCAAGATGATGCCTCCTACAATGAGCAGTTCTTC
v_gene: TRBV29-1; abundance: -; j_gene: TRBJ1-1; d_gene: -; CDR3aa: CSVVGAGDLEAFF; CDR3nt: TGCAGCGTTGTTGGGGCTGGGGACCTGGAAGCTTTCTTT